This is a list of T cell receptor beta chains from one sample in a study of blood T cell repertoires in COVID-19. The assay was immunoSEQ multiplex PCR, and TCRdb's table has in-frame clones only and misses some. In the table there are some 320,000 clones, roughly 90% of which are singletons. The sample consisted of PBMCs or T cells enriched from blood (not recorded which). These receptors all come from a man aged 55-75 years who had recovered from COVID-19. Each CDR3 is given with its conserved first and last residue. A D gene is named only where the DNA matches it firmly. Clone size is given for some rows only: seen once, a few or many times, or a class if the clone is expanded.

clone_size: once
v_call: TRBV19
j_call: TRBJ2-2
d_call: TRBD1
cdr3_aa: CASRPDRAGELFF
cdr3_nt: TGTGCCAGTAGACCCGACAGGGCCGGGGAGCTGTTTTTT

clone_size: .
v_call: TRBV5-1
j_call: TRBJ1-4
d_call: .
cdr3_aa: CASSRGHGGANEKLFF
cdr3_nt: TGCGCCAGCAGCCGAGGACACGGCGGAGCTAATGAAAAACTGTTTTTT

clone_size: .
v_call: TRBV5-1
j_call: TRBJ1-6
d_call: .
cdr3_aa: CASSIGRGANYNSPLHF
cdr3_nt: TGCGCCAGCAGCATCGGGAGGGGGGCCAACTATAATTCACCCCTCCACTTT

clone_size: .
v_call: TRBV11-2
j_call: TRBJ1-5
d_call: .
cdr3_aa: CASSLEGSNQPQHF
cdr3_nt: TGTGCCAGCAGCTTAGAGGGCAGCAATCAGCCCCAGCATTTT

clone_size: .
v_call: TRBV7-2
j_call: TRBJ1-5
d_call: TRBD1
cdr3_aa: CASSPRTGYVMSNQPQHF
cdr3_nt: TGTGCCAGCAGCCCTAGGACAGGGTACGTCATGAGCAATCAGCCCCAGCATTTT

clone_size: .
v_call: TRBV5-5
j_call: TRBJ2-7
d_call: .
cdr3_aa: CASSRDFYEQYF
cdr3_nt: TGTGCCAGCAGCCGGGACTTCTACGAGCAGTACTTC

clone_size: .
v_call: TRBV5-1
j_call: TRBJ2-3
d_call: TRBD2
cdr3_aa: CASRREYGTDTQYF
cdr3_nt: TGCGCCAGCAGGCGGGAGTACGGCACAGATACGCAGTATTTT

clone_size: .
v_call: TRBV7-8
j_call: TRBJ1-1
d_call: .
cdr3_aa: CASSLEGAGVNTEAFF
cdr3_nt: TGTGCCAGCAGCTTAGAAGGGGCAGGGGTGAACACTGAAGCTTTCTTT

clone_size: .
v_call: TRBV6-5
j_call: TRBJ1-2
d_call: TRBD1
cdr3_aa: CASARQGGYYGYTF
cdr3_nt: TGTGCCAGCGCACGACAGGGCGGCTACTATGGCTACACCTTC

clone_size: .
v_call: TRBV6-5
j_call: TRBJ2-7
d_call: TRBD2
cdr3_aa: CASRPTSGRYEQYF
cdr3_nt: TGTGCCAGCAGACCGACTAGCGGGAGATACGAGCAGTACTTC

clone_size: .
v_call: TRBV5-4
j_call: TRBJ2-2
d_call: TRBD2
cdr3_aa: CASSLGGGPGTGELFF
cdr3_nt: TGTGCCAGCAGCTTGGGGGGAGGGCCAGGGACCGGGGAGCTGTTTTTT

clone_size: few
v_call: TRBV18
j_call: TRBJ1-3
d_call: .
cdr3_aa: CASSPGEGLYGNTIYF
cdr3_nt: TGTGCCAGCTCACCGGGCGAGGGTCTATATGGAAACACCATATATTTT

clone_size: .
v_call: TRBV19
j_call: TRBJ2-1
d_call: .
cdr3_aa: CASSPGTQENEQFF
cdr3_nt: TGTGCCAGTAGTCCCGGGACACAGGAAAATGAGCAGTTCTTC

clone_size: .
v_call: TRBV4-1
j_call: TRBJ1-5
d_call: TRBD1
cdr3_aa: CASSQADRGTNQPQHF
cdr3_nt: TGCGCCAGCAGCCAAGCAGACAGGGGGACCAATCAGCCCCAGCATTTT

clone_size: .
v_call: TRBV12-3/TRBV12-4
j_call: TRBJ1-2
d_call: .
cdr3_aa: CASSSPGGYGYTF
cdr3_nt: TGTGCCAGCAGTTCCCCGGGGGGCTATGGCTACACCTTC

clone_size: .
v_call: TRBV29-1
j_call: TRBJ1-2
d_call: TRBD1
cdr3_aa: CSVDLQGAGGYTF
cdr3_nt: TGCAGCGTTGATCTCCAGGGGGCTGGTGGCTACACCTTC

clone_size: .
v_call: TRBV19
j_call: TRBJ1-5
d_call: .
cdr3_aa: CASSIRGHNQPQHF
cdr3_nt: TGTGCCAGTAGTATACGGGGTCACAATCAGCCCCAGCATTTT

clone_size: .
v_call: TRBV10-2
j_call: TRBJ1-2
d_call: TRBD1
cdr3_aa: CASRSRDRGTKDNYGYTF
cdr3_nt: TGCGCCAGCAGGAGCCGGGACAGGGGTACCAAGGATAACTATGGCTACACCTTC